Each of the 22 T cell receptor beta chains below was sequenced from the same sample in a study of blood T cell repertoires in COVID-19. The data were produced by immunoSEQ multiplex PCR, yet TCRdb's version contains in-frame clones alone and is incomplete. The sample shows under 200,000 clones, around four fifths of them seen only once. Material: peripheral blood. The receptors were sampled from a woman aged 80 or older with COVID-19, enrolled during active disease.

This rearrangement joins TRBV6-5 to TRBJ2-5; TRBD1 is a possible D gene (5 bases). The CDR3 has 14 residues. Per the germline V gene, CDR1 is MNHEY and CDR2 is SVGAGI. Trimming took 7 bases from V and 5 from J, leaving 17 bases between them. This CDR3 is CASMAIQGGETQYF. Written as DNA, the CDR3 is TGTGCCAGCATGGCCATTCAGGGCGGCGAGACCCAGTACTTC.

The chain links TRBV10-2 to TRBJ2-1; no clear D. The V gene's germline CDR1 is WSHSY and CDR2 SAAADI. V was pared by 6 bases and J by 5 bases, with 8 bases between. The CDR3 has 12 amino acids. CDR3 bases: TGCGCCAGCAGGGAGCCGGACAATGAGCAGTTCTTC. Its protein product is CASREPDNEQFF.

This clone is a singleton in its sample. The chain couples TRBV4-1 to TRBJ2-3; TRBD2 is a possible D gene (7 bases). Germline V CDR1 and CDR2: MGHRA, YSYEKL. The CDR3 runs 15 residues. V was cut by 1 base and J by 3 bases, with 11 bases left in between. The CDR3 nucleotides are TGCGCCAGCAGCCAAGGGGGGGGGCGTACAGATACGCAGTATTTT. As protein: CASSQGGGRTDTQYF.

This CDR3 is CASRGLSDEQFF. CDR3 nucleotide sequence: TGCGCCAGCAGAGGACTATCCGATGAGCAGTTCTTC. This chain connects TRBV5-1 to TRBJ2-1; tentative D call: TRBD2 (6 bases). Germline-derived CDR1 and CDR2 are SGHRS and YFSETQ. This CDR3 is built from 12 residues. Between the trimmed V and J ends, which lost 5 bases and 8 bases, there was a span of 11 bases.

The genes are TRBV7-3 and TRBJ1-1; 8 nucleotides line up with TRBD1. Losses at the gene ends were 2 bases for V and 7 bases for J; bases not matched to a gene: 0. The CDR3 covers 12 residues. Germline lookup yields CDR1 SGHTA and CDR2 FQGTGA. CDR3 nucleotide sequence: TGTGCCAGCAGCTTAGACAGGGGTGAAGCTTTCTTT. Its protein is CASSLDRGEAFF. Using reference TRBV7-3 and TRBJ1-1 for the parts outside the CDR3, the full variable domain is GAGVSQTPSNKVTEKGKYVELRCDPISGHTALYWYRQSLGQGPEFLIYFQGTGAADDSGLPNDRFFAVRPEGSVSTLKIQRTERGDSAVYLCASSLDRGEAFFGQGTRLTVV.

The CDR3 coding sequence is TGTGCCAGTACAGTGTCCCGAACTGAAGCTTTCTTT. It is translated as CASTVSRTEAFF. The rearrangement joins TRBV19 to TRBJ1-1; D ambiguous. The ends were cut back, 7 bases at V and 5 bases at J, with 11 bases in the middle. The germline V gene encodes CDR1 LNHDA and CDR2 SQIVND (reference sequence). This CDR3 has 12 residues.

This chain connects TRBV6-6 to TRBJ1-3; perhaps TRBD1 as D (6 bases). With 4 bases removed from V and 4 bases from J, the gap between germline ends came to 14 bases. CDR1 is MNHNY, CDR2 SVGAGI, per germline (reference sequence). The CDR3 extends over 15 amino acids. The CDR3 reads CASSSKRTAGNTIYF. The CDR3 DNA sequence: TGTGCCAGCAGTTCGAAAAGGACAGCAGGAAACACCATATATTTT.

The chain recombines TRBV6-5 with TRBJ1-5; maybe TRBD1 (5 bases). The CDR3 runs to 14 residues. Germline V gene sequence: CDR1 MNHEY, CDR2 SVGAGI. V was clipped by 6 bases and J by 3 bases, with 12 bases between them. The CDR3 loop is CASRDDSYNQPQHF. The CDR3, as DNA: TGTGCCAGCAGGGACGACAGTTACAATCAGCCCCAGCATTTT.

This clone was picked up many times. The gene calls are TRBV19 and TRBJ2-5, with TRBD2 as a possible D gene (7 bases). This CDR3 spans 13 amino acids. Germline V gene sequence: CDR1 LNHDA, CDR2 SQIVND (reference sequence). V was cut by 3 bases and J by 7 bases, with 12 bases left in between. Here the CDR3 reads CASSMAGAGTQYF. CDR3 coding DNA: TGTGCCAGTAGTATGGCGGGGGCCGGGACCCAGTACTTC.

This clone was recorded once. The CDR3 DNA sequence: TGCAGCGTTGTGGGCGGGAGGGCGGCGAATACGCAGTATTTT. Protein sequence: CSVVGGRAANTQYF. The chain recombines TRBV29-1 with TRBJ2-3; 9 bases are shared with TRBD2. The CDR3 extends over 14 amino acids. Germline-derived CDR1 and CDR2 are SQVTM and ANQGSEA. J was trimmed by 7 bases and V by 4 bases; bases with no gene match: 9.

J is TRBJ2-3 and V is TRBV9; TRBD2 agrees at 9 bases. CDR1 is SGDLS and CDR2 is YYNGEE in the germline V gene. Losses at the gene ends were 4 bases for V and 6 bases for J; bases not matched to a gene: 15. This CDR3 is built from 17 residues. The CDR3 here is CASSPRGRGGVVDTQYF. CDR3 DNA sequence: TGTGCCAGCAGCCCCCGTGGGCGGGGGGGCGTCGTTGATACGCAGTATTTT.

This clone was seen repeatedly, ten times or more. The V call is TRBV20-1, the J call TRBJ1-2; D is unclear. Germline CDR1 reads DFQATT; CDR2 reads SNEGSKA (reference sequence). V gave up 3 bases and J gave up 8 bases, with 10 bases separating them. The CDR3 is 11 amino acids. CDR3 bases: TGCAGTGCTAGTGACGGGGTCGGCTACACCTTC. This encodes CSASDGVGYTF.

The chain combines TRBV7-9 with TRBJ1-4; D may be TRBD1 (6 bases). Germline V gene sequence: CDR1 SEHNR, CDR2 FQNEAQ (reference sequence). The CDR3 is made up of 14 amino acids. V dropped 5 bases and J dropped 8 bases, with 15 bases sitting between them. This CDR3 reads CASSLRGFREKLFF. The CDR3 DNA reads TGTGCCAGCAGCCTAAGGGGGTTTCGAGAAAAACTGTTTTTT.

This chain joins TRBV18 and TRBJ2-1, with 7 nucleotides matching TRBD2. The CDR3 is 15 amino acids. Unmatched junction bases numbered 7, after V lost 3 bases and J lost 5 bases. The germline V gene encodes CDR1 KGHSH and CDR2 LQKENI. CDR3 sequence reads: CASSPGLGPNNEQFF. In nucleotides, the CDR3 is TGTGCCAGCTCACCCGGACTAGGCCCCAACAATGAGCAGTTCTTC. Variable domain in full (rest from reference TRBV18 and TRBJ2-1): NAGVMQNPRHLVRRRGQEARLRCSPMKGHSHVYWYRQLPEEGLKFMVYLQKENIIDESGMPKERFSAEFPKEGPSILRIQQVVRGDSAAYFCASSPGLGPNNEQFFGPGTRLTVL.

In DNA form, the CDR3 reads TGTGCCAGCAGCCCCAGGGGGCGAGGGAGAAATCAGCCCCAGCATTTT. This codes for CASSPRGRGRNQPQHF. V is TRBV21-1 and J is TRBJ1-5; the table assigns TRBD1, which was not confirmed against the DNA. TRBV21-1 is deemed a pseudogene. This CDR3 is 16 amino acids long.

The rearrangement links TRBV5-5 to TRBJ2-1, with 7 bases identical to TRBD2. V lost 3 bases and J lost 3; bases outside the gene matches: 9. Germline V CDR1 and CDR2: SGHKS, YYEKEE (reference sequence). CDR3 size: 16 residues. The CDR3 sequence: CASSSIRGTNYNEQFF. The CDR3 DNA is TGTGCCAGCAGCTCGATACGGGGGACTAACTACAATGAGCAGTTCTTC.

The DNA of the CDR3 is TGTGCCAGCAGTCCCTCGAGAAGCGCGGGTTCACCCCTCCACTTT. This encodes CASSPSRSAGSPLHF. The genes are TRBV28 and TRBJ1-6; D gene unclear. V was shortened by 5 bases and J by 9 bases, with 17 bases between the two germline ends. The CDR3 contains 15 residues. Per the germline V gene, CDR1 is MDHEN and CDR2 is SYDVKM.

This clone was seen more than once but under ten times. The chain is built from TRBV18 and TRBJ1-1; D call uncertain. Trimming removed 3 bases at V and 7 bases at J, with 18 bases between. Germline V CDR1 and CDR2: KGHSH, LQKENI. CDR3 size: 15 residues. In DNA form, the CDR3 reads TGTGCCAGCTCACCCCCGGGAGGGTTCCGGGGTGAAGCTTTCTTT. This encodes CASSPPGGFRGEAFF.

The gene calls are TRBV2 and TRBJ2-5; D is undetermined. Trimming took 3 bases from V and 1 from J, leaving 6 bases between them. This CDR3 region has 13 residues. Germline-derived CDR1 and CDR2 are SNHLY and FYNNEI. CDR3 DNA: TGTGCCAGCAGTGACAGCGCCCAAGAGACCCAGTACTTC. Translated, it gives CASSDSAQETQYF. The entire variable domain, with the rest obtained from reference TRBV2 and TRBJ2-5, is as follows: EPEVTQTPSHQVTQMGQEVILRCVPISNHLYFYWYRQILGQKVEFLVSFYNNEISEKSEIFDDQFSVERPDGSNFTLKIRSTKLEDSAMYFCASSDSAQETQYFGPGTRLLVL.

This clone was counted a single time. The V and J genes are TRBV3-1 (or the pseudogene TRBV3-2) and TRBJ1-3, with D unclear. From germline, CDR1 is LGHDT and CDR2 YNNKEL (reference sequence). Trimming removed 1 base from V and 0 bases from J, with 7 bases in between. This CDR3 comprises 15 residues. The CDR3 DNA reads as TGTGCCAGCAGCCAAGCCCTGCGCTCTGGAAACACCATATATTTT. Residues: CASSQALRSGNTIYF.

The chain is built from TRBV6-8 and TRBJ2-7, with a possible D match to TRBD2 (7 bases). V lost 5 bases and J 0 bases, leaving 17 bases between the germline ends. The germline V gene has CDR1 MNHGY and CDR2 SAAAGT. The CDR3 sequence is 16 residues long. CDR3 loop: CASSRGVWGHSYEQYF. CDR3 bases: TGTGCCAGCAGTCGGGGGGTTTGGGGGCACTCCTACGAGCAGTACTTC.

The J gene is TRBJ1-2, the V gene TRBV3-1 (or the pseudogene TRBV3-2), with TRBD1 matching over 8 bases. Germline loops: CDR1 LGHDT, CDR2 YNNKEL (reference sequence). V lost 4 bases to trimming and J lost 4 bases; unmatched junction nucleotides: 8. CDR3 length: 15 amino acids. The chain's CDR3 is CASSLFLDRGYGYTF. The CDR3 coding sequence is TGTGCCAGCAGCCTGTTTCTAGACAGGGGCTATGGCTACACCTTC.